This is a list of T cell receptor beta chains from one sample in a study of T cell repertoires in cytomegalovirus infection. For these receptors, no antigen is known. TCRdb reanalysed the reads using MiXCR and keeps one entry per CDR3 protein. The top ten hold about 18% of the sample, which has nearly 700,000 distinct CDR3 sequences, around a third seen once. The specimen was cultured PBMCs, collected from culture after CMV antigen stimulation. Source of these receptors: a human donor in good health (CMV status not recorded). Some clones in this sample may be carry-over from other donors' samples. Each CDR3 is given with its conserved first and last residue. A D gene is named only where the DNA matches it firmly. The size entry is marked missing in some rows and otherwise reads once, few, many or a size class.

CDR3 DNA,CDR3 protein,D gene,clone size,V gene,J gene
TGTGCCAGCAGACCCGCCGTAAGGGGGAGCCTAATTTACTTC,CASRPAVRGSLIYF,-,-,TRBV7-9,TRBJ2-5
TGCGCCAGCAGCTTGAGGATAACGGTGGGTGAGCAGTTCTTC,CASSLRITVGEQFF,-,-,TRBV5-1,TRBJ2-1
TGTGCCAGCAGTACCCCGGACCGTTACCAAGAGACCCAGTACTTC,CASSTPDRYQETQYF,-,-,TRBV28,TRBJ2-5
TGCAGTGCTAGAGATGGCGGCGGGAAGGTCGCTGAAGCTTTCTTT,CSARDGGGKVAEAFF,-,few,TRBV20-1,TRBJ1-1
TGTGCCAGCCGGGGACTAGCGGGAAGGGATAGCACAGATACGCAGTATTTT,CASRGLAGRDSTDTQYF,TRBD2,few,TRBV7-6,TRBJ2-3
TGTGCCAGCAGAAACAGGGGGCAGGGCACTGAAGCTTTCTTT,CASRNRGQGTEAFF,TRBD1,-,TRBV6-6,TRBJ1-1
TGTGCCTCCCGACTAGCGGGTTCAGATACGCAGTATTTT,CASRLAGSDTQYF,TRBD2,few,TRBV7-8,TRBJ2-3
TGTGCCAGCAGCTTAGTCTCGGGGGGGAACACAGATACGCAGTATTTT,CASSLVSGGNTDTQYF,TRBD2,few,TRBV7-8,TRBJ2-3
TGTGCCAGCAGCCCCCGCGAGGGCGGTCTTAGAGGTGAGCAGTTCTTC,CASSPREGGLRGEQFF,-,-,TRBV11-3,TRBJ2-1
TGTGCCAGCAGCTTATTTTCGTCCGGCGGCTACACCTTC,CASSLFSSGGYTF,-,few,TRBV7-9,TRBJ1-2
TGCGCCAGCAGCCAACAGGACACCGAGAAAGCTTTCTTT,CASSQQDTEKAFF,-,-,TRBV4-1,TRBJ1-1
TGTGCCAGCAGCGTAGTTAGTCAGGCCGATGTGGGCTACACCTTC,CASSVVSQADVGYTF,-,-,TRBV9,TRBJ1-2
TGTGCCAGCAGCACCGCGTCTTCCGGGACTAGCGGGGGGGGCTACAATGAGCAGTTCTTC,CASSTASSGTSGGGYNEQFF,TRBD2,few,TRBV7-2,TRBJ2-1
TGTGCCAGCAGCTTAGTGTTTAGCGGGGCGACAGATACGCAGTATTTT,CASSLVFSGATDTQYF,TRBD2,many,TRBV7-2,TRBJ2-3
TGTGCCAGCAGTTTAGTCGGGCCCTTGGAGCAGTACTTC,CASSLVGPLEQYF,-,few,TRBV12-3/TRBV12-4,TRBJ2-7
TGTGCCAGCAGCCAGGGGCCCGCCTACAATGAGCAGTTCTTC,CASSQGPAYNEQFF,-,few,TRBV7-8,TRBJ2-1
TGTGCCAGCAGCTTATGGGACAGGGTTCAAGAGACCCAGTACTTC,CASSLWDRVQETQYF,TRBD1,few,TRBV7-9,TRBJ2-5
TGCAGTGGGGCAGGGGAAAAAGCTAACTATGGCTACACCTTC,CSGAGEKANYGYTF,-,-,TRBV20-1,TRBJ1-2
TGTGCCAGCAGCAGGGGACAGGGAGTCTATGGCTACACCTTC,CASSRGQGVYGYTF,TRBD1,few,TRBV7-9,TRBJ1-2
TGTGCCAGCAGCTTGACAGGGACCGGGGAGCTGTTTTTT,CASSLTGTGELFF,TRBD1,many,TRBV7-2,TRBJ2-2
TGCAGTGCTAAACGGACCCAGGCTCTTACTAATGAAAAACTGTTTTTT,CSAKRTQALTNEKLFF,-,few,TRBV20-1,TRBJ1-4
TGTGCCAGCAGCTTAGTGTCAGGGGACTACGAGCAGTACTTC,CASSLVSGDYEQYF,-,many,TRBV7-2,TRBJ2-7
TGTGCCAGCAGCCGACAGGGACCCAATAATTCACCCCTCCACTTT,CASSRQGPNNSPLHF,TRBD1,once,TRBV7-8,TRBJ1-6
TGTGCCAACAGCTTCCGCGGGCACAGCTCCTACGAGCAGTACTTC,CANSFRGHSSYEQYF,-,few,TRBV7-2,TRBJ2-7
TGTGCCAGCAGTGAGGGTGGTGGGGCCAACGTCCTGACTTTC,CASSEGGGANVLTF,-,few,TRBV6-1,TRBJ2-6
TGTGCCAGCAGTTTTTACGGTAACACTGAAGCTTTCTTT,CASSFYGNTEAFF,-,few,TRBV12-3/TRBV12-4,TRBJ1-1
TGTGCCATCAGCCCACAGGGCCCAAGCTCCTACAATGAGCAGTTCTTC,CAISPQGPSSYNEQFF,-,-,TRBV10-3,TRBJ2-1
TGCGCCAGCAGCCCCGGAGGCAGCTGGGCGGATACGCAGTATTTT,CASSPGGSWADTQYF,-,-,TRBV5-1,TRBJ2-3
TGCAGTGCTAGCCCCTGGGGCGGGGACCCCTACGAGCAGTACTTC,CSASPWGGDPYEQYF,-,-,TRBV20-1,TRBJ2-7
TGTGCCAGCGGCGGACGGAAACTGTTTTTT,CASGGRKLFF,-,-,TRBV2,TRBJ1-4
TGCAGCGTTGAAGAGCGGGACCCCTCGTATGGCTACACCTTC,CSVEERDPSYGYTF,-,-,TRBV29-1,TRBJ1-2
TGTGCCATCAGCCTGAGCACAGATACGCAGTATTTT,CAISLSTDTQYF,-,-,TRBV10-3,TRBJ2-3
TGTGCCAGCAGTGAGTTTGAGGGGAGGTACGAGCAGTACTTC,CASSEFEGRYEQYF,-,few,TRBV2,TRBJ2-7
TGTGCCAGCAGCCGGGACGGCCCTATGGAGCAGTACTTC,CASSRDGPMEQYF,-,-,TRBV7-8,TRBJ2-7
TGCAGCGCGACGAGGGAGAACACCGGGGAGCTGTTTTTT,CSATRENTGELFF,-,-,TRBV29-1,TRBJ2-2
TGTGCCAGCAGCCCCCGACTAGTGGGCTTACAAGAGACCCAGTACTTC,CASSPRLVGLQETQYF,-,-,TRBV7-9,TRBJ2-5
TGTGCCAGCAGTGGGCGAGGGGGGGCCCCCCCAGATACGCAGTATTTT,CASSGRGGAPPDTQYF,-,-,TRBV28,TRBJ2-3
TGCGCCAGCAGTCCTACAGGGGTACATCAGCCCCAGCATTTT,CASSPTGVHQPQHF,TRBD1,many,TRBV10-2,TRBJ1-5
TGTGCCAGCAGCTTTCGAACCGGGGAGCTGTTTTTT,CASSFRTGELFF,-,many,TRBV7-2,TRBJ2-2
TGTGCCAGCAGCTACCCCCGGATTAGCGGGGGGGGATTTTCCTACGAGCAGTACTTC,CASSYPRISGGGFSYEQYF,TRBD2,many,TRBV7-9,TRBJ2-7
TGTGCCAGCAGTTACTCCCCACCTGGGTTTGCAGGGGGGGGCAATCAGCCCCAGCATTTT,CASSYSPPGFAGGGNQPQHF,TRBD1,-,TRBV6-5,TRBJ1-5
TGCAGTGCTAGCGCACAGGGGGCTCGTTTAGCTTTCTTT,CSASAQGARLAFF,TRBD1,-,TRBV20-1,TRBJ1-1
TGTGCCAGCAGTTCCCCGCTTGGGACTATGAACACTGAAGCTTTCTTT,CASSSPLGTMNTEAFF,-,few,TRBV6-1,TRBJ1-1
TGTGCCAGCAGAACCTTGGGGAACACTGAAGCTTTCTTT,CASRTLGNTEAFF,-,-,TRBV12-3/TRBV12-4,TRBJ1-1
TGTGCCAGCAGCTTAGCGACAGGGAACAATGAGCAGTTCTTC,CASSLATGNNEQFF,TRBD1,many,TRBV7-6,TRBJ2-1
TGTGCCAGCAGCTTAGGTGGTCGGAATAGCAATCAGCCCCAGCATTTT,CASSLGGRNSNQPQHF,-,many,TRBV7-8,TRBJ1-5
TGTGCCATCAATCCCCGGGAGGGCCCAAATGAGCAGTTCTTC,CAINPREGPNEQFF,TRBD2,few,TRBV10-3,TRBJ2-1
TGTGCCAGCAGCCCGAGACAGACTGCCTACGAGCAGTACTTC,CASSPRQTAYEQYF,-,few,TRBV7-2,TRBJ2-7
TGTGCCAGCAGCTCTAGCCGGGGAGAGACCCAGTACTTC,CASSSSRGETQYF,-,many,TRBV7-2,TRBJ2-5
TGTGCCAGTAGTATAGATTCGGCTTATCAGCCCCAGCATTTT,CASSIDSAYQPQHF,-,few,TRBV19,TRBJ1-5